What follows are 6 T cell receptor beta chains derived from one specimen sequenced in a study of vaccination and CD4 T cells after COVID-19. Scientists ran DNA taken from cultured CD4+ T cells through the Oncomine TCR Beta short-read assay for sequencing. From the PCR reads, TCRdb called clonotypes with MiXCR, one entry per CDR3 protein. The sample consists of about 20,000 distinct CDR3 sequences, 60% of them appearing once. Treatment specified: approximately 10-day PBMC culture with coronavirus spike peptide pools or control peptides (ViraFEST assay). These receptors' targets are unknown. The sequences come from CD4+ T cells from blood, cultured in vitro, collected after SARS-CoV-2 vaccination. Source of these receptors: a human donor who had recovered from COVID-19.

This chain links TRBV7-8 with TRBJ2-3; no definite D call. CDR1 and CDR2 (germline): SGHVS, FQNEAQ. CDR3 length: 16 residues. V was trimmed by 4 bases and J by 2 bases, leaving 16 bases between them. The CDR3 protein is CASSSIGQPYTDTQYF. The CDR3, as DNA: TGTGCCAGCAGCTCCATCGGCCAGCCCTACACAGATACGCAGTATTTT.

V is TRBV7-9 and J is TRBJ1-1; D might be TRBD1 (5 bases). Per germline, CDR1 SEHNR and CDR2 FQNEAQ (reference sequence). This CDR3 is 12 amino acids long. V lost 2 bases and J lost 7, with 8 bases in between. This CDR3 reads CASSLRGDEAFF. Written as DNA, the CDR3 is TGTGCCAGCAGCTTAAGGGGTGATGAAGCTTTCTTT. The variable domain in full, completed from reference TRBV7-9 and TRBJ1-1, reads DTGVSQNPRHKITKRGQNVTFRCDPISEHNRLYWYRQTLGQGPEFLTYFQNEAQLEKSRLLSDRFSAERPKGSFSTLEIQRTEQGDSAMYLCASSLRGDEAFFGQGTRLTVV.

The chain combines TRBV20-1 with TRBJ1-2; possible D gene TRBD1, 6 bases. Germline CDR1 DFQATT, CDR2 SNEGSKA (reference sequence). V dropped 0 bases and J dropped 4 bases, with 18 bases sitting between them. The CDR3 length is 16 residues. The CDR3 DNA reads TGCAGTGCTAGAGATATTCGCAGGGGTCGTGGCTATGGCTACACCTTC. Protein sequence: CSARDIRRGRGYGYTF.

The chain combines TRBV2 with TRBJ2-7; TRBD2 matches 7 bases. Germline values: CDR1 SNHLY, CDR2 FYNNEI. This CDR3 has 14 amino acids. The trim removed 6 bases at V and 3 bases at J, leaving 8 bases unmatched. The DNA for the CDR3 is TGTGCCAGCAGCGCGGGACTACCCCTCTACGAGCAGTACTTC. This gives the protein CASSAGLPLYEQYF.

This clonotype has just a few counts. This chain joins TRBV7-2 and TRBJ2-5; tentatively, D is TRBD2 (5 bases). Germline V lookup: CDR1 SGHTA, CDR2 FQGNSA. The CDR3 runs 14 residues. Trimming took off 5 bases at V and 6 bases at J, with 16 bases between the two ends. This CDR3 is CASSVAGRRKTQYF. The CDR3, as DNA: TGTGCCAGCAGCGTCGCGGGCCGGCGAAAGACCCAGTACTTC.

The chain employs TRBV7-6 and TRBJ2-7, with 9 bases matching TRBD1. The CDR3 runs 13 residues. J lost 4 bases, V lost 5 bases, and 3 bases had no gene match. The germline CDR1 and CDR2 sequences are SGHVS and FNYEAQ. CDR3 amino acids: CASSVGTGYEQYF. CDR3 nucleotides: TGTGCCAGCAGCGTAGGGACAGGGTACGAGCAGTACTTC.